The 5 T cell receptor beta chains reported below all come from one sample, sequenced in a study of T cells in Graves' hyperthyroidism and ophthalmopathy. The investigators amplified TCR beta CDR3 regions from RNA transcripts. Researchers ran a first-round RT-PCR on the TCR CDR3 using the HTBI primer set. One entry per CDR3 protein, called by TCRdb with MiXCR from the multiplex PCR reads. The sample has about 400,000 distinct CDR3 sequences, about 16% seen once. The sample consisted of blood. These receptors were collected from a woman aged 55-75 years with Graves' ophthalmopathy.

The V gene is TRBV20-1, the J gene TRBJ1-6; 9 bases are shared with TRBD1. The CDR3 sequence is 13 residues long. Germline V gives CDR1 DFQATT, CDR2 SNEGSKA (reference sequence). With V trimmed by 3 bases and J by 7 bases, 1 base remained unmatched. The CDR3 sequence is CSASGQGNSPLHF. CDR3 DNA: TGCAGTGCTAGTGGACAGGGGAATTCACCCCTCCACTTT.

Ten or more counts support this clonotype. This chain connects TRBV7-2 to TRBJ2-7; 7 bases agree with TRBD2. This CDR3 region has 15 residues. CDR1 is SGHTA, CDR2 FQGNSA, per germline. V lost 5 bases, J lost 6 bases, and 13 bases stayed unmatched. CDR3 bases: TGTACCAGCAGCCGAGGTGGGGGAGGGCCGGTCGAGCAGTACTTC. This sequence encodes CTSSRGGGGPVEQYF.

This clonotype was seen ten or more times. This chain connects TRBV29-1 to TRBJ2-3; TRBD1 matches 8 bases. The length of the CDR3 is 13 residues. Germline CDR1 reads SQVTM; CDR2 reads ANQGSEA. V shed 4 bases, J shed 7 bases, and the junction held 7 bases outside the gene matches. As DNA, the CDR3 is TGCAGCGTTGTCAACAGGGGGACATATACGCAGTATTTT. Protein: CSVVNRGTYTQYF.

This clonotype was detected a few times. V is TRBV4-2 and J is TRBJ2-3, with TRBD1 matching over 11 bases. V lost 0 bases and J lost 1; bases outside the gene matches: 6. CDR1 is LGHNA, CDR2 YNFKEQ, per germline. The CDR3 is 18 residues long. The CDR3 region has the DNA TGTGCCAGCAGCCAAGAAGGACAGGGGGCACGGGGCACAGATACGCAGTATTTT. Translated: CASSQEGQGARGTDTQYF.

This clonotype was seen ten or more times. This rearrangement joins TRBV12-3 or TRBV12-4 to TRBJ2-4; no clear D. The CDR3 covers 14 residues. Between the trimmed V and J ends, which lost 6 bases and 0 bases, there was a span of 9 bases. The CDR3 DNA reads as TGTGCCAGCAGCCCCGCCATAGCCAAAAACATTCAGTACTTC. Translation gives CASSPAIAKNIQYF.